Shown below are 3 T cell receptor beta chains from a single sample sequenced in a study of T cell responses to AZD1222 COVID-19 vaccine. The table came from immunoSEQ multiplex PCR; TCRdb's copy has only in-frame clones and leaves some out. The data show roughly 150,000 clones, roughly 90% seen once. This specimen was peripheral blood, taken on day 0 of AZD1222 vaccination. Source of these receptors: an adult in good health.

The chain recombines TRBV5-4 with TRBJ2-1; 8 positions agree with TRBD1. V lost 3 bases and J lost 2; bases outside the gene matches: 7. The CDR3 sequence is 16 residues long. Germline V gene data show CDR1 as SGHNT and CDR2 as YYREEE (reference sequence). The CDR3 sequence: CASSSPGTGAYNEQFF. CDR3 DNA: TGTGCCAGCAGCTCCCCCGGGACAGGAGCCTACAATGAGCAGTTCTTC.

This chain uses TRBV6-5 with TRBJ1-1; 9 bases line up with TRBD1. Germline V lookup: CDR1 MNHEY, CDR2 SVGAGI. This CDR3 spans 14 amino acids. Losses at the gene ends were 6 bases for V and 5 bases for J; bases not matched to a gene: 7. CDR3 sequence: CASRKQGARTEAFF. For the CDR3, the DNA is TGTGCCAGCAGGAAACAGGGGGCCAGGACTGAAGCTTTCTTT.

The gene calls are TRBV7-2 and TRBJ1-1; D perhaps matches TRBD1 (5 bases). The CDR3 consists of 13 residues. Trimming removed 4 bases from V and 1 base from J, with 7 bases in between. The germline CDR1 and CDR2 sequences are SGHTA and FQGNSA. The CDR3 is CASSSQGNTEAFF. The CDR3 region has the DNA TGTGCCAGCAGCTCCCAGGGGAACACTGAAGCTTTCTTT.